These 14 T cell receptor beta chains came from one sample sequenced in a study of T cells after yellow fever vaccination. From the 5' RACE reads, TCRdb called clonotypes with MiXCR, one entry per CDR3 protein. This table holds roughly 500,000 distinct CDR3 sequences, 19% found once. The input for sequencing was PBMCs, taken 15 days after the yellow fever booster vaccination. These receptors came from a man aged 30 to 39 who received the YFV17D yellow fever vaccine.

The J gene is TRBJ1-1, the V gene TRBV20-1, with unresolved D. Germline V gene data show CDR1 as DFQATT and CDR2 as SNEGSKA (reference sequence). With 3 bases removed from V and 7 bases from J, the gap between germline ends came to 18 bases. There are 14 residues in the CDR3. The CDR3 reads CSARAGRGGSEAFF. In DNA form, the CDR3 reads TGCAGTGCTAGGGCGGGCCGGGGAGGGAGTGAAGCTTTCTTT.

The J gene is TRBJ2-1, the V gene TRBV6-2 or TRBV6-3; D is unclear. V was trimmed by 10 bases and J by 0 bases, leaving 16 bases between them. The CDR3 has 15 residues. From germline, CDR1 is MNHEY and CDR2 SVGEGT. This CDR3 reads CATVNGRSSYNEQFF. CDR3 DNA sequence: TGTGCCACAGTAAACGGTAGGAGCTCCTACAATGAGCAGTTCTTC.

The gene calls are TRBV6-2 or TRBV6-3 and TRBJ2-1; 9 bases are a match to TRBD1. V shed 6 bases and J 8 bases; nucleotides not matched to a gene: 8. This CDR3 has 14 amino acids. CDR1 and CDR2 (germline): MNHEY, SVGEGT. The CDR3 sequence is CASSPTGQGYEQFF. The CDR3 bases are TGTGCCAGCAGCCCTACGGGACAGGGCTATGAGCAGTTCTTC.

CDR3 sequence reads: CASSIREGDEQFF. The CDR3 nucleotides are TGTGCCAGTAGTATCCGGGAGGGGGATGAGCAGTTCTTC. This chain links TRBV19 with TRBJ2-1, with 8 positions matching TRBD2. CDR1 and CDR2 from the germline V gene are LNHDA and SQIVND (reference sequence). V shed 3 bases and J 8 bases; nucleotides not matched to a gene: 3. The CDR3 contains 13 residues.

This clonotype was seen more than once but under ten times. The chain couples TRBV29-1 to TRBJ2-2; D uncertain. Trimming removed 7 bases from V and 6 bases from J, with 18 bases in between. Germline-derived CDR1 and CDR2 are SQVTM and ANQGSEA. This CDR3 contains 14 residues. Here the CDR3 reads CSADSVGPPGELFF. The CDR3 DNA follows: TGCAGCGCGGATTCAGTGGGTCCTCCCGGGGAGCTGTTTTTT.

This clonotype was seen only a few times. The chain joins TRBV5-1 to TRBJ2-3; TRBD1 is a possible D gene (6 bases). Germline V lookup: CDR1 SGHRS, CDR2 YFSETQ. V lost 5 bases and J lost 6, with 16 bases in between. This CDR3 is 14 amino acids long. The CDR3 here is CASRGRGFSDTQYF. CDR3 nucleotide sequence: TGCGCCAGCAGGGGCAGGGGTTTCTCCGATACGCAGTATTTT.

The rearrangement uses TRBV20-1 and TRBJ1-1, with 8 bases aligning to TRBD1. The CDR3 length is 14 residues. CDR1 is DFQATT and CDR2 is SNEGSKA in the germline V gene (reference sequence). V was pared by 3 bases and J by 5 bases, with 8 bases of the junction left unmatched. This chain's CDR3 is CSARPRTGITEAFF. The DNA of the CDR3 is TGCAGTGCTAGGCCAAGGACAGGGATAACTGAAGCTTTCTTT.

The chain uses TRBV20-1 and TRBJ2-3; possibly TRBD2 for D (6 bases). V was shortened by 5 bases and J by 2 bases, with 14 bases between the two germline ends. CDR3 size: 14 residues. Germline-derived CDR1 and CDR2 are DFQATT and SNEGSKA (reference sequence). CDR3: CSAPIGLLTDTQYF. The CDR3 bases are TGCAGTGCTCCCATCGGACTACTCACAGATACGCAGTATTTT.

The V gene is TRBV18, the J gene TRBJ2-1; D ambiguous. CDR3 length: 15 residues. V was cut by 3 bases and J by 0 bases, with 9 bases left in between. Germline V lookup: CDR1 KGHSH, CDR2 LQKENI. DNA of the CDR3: TGTGCCAGCTCACCTACTGCCAGCTCCTACAATGAGCAGTTCTTC. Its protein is CASSPTASSYNEQFF. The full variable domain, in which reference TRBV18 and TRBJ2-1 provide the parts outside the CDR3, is NAGVMQNPRHLVRRRGQEARLRCSPMKGHSHVYWYRQLPEEGLKFMVYLQKENIIDESGMPKERFSAEFPKEGPSILRIQQVVRGDSAAYFCASSPTASSYNEQFFGPGTRLTVL.

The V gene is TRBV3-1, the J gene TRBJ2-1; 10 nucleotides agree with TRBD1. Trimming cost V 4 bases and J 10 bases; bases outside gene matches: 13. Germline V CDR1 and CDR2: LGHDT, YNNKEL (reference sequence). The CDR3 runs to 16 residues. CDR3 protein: CASSPVDVTGGNEQFF. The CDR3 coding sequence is TGTGCCAGCAGCCCAGTCGATGTGACAGGGGGCAACGAGCAGTTCTTC.

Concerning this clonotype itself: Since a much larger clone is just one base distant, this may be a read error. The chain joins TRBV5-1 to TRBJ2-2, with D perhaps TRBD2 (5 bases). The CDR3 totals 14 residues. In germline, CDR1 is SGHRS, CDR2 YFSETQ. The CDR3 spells CASSLNTNTGEPFF. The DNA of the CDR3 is TGCGCCAGCAGCTTGAATACTAACACCGGGGAGCCGTTTTTT.

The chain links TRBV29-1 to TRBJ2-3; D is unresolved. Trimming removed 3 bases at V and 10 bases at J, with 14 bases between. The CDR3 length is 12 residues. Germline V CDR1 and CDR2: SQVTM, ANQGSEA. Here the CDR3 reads CSVEVENEAQYF. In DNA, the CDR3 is TGCAGCGTTGAGGTTGAGAACGAGGCGCAGTATTTT.

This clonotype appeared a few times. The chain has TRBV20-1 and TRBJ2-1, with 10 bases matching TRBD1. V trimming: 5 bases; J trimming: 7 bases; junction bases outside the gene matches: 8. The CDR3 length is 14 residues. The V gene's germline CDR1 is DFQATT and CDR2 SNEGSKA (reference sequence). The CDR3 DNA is TGCAGTGCTCACCGGGACAGGGGTAGGAATGAGCAGTTCTTC. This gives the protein CSAHRDRGRNEQFF.

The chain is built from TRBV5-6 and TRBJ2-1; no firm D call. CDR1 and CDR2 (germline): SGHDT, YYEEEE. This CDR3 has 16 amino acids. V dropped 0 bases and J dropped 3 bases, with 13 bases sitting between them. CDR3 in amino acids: CASSLATDHLYNEQFF. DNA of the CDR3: TGTGCCAGCAGCTTGGCTACAGATCATCTCTACAATGAGCAGTTCTTC.